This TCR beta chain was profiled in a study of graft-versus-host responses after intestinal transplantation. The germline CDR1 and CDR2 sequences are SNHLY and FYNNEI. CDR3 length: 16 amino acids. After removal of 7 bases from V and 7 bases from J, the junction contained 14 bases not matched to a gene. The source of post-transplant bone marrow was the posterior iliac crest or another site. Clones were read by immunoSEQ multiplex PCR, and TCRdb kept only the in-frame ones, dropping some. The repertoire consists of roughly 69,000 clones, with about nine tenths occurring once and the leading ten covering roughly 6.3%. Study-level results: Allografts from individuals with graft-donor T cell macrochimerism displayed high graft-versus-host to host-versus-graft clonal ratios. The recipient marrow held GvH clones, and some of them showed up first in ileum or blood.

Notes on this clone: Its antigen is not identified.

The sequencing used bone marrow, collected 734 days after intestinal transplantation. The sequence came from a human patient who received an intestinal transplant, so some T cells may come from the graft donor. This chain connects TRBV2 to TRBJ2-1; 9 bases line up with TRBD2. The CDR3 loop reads CASNWGSGLAQNEQFF. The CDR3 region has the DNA TGTGCCAGCAATTGGGGGTCGGGACTAGCTCAGAATGAGCAGTTCTTC.